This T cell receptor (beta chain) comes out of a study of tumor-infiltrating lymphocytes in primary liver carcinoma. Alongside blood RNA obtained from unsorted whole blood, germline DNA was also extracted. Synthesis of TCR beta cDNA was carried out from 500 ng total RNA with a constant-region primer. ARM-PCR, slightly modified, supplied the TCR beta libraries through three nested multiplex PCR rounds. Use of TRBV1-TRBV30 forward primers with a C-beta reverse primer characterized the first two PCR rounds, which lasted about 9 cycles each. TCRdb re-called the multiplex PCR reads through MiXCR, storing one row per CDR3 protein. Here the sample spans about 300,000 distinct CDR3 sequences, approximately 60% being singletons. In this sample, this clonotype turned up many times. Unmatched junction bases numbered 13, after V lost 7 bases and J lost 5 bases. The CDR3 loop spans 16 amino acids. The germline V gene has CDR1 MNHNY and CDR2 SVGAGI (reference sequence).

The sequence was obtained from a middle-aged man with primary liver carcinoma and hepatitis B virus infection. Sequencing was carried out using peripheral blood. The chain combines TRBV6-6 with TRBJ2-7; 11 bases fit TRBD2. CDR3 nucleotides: TGTGCCAGCACCCCACTCTTAGCGGGAGGGAGAAACGAGCAGTACTTC. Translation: CASTPLLAGGRNEQYF.